Listed below are T cell receptor beta chains from one sample, sequenced in a study of T cells after yellow fever vaccination. In TCRdb, the 5' RACE reads were re-called with MiXCR into one record per CDR3 protein. The table lists about 310,000 distinct CDR3 sequences, roughly 3.5% of them singletons. Sample: PBMCs, taken on the day of the yellow fever booster vaccination. The receptors stem from a man younger than 30 who received the YFV17D yellow fever vaccine. CDR3s include the opening cysteine and the closing phenylalanine or tryptophan. A D gene is named only where the DNA matches it firmly. Not every row has a clone size; where given, it reads once, few, many or a size class.

clone size	V gene	D gene	J gene	CDR3 protein	CDR3 DNA
few	TRBV10-3	NA	TRBJ2-1	CAISILGDEQFF	TGTGCCATCAGTATCCTAGGAGATGAGCAGTTCTTC
many	TRBV27	NA	TRBJ1-2	CASADFSLHGKYGYTF	TGTGCCAGCGCGGACTTCAGTCTCCACGGAAAGTATGGCTACACCTTC
few	TRBV20-1	TRBD2	TRBJ2-2	CSASPPSGGYTGELFF	TGCAGTGCTAGTCCCCCTAGCGGGGGGTACACCGGGGAGCTGTTTTTT
many	TRBV3-1	NA	TRBJ2-1	CASSETSPGEQFF	TGTGCCAGCAGCGAAACTAGTCCTGGGGAGCAGTTCTTC
few	TRBV12-3/TRBV12-4	TRBD1	TRBJ1-1	CASIPRDRAEAFF	TGTGCCAGCATCCCCCGGGACAGGGCTGAAGCTTTCTTT
few	TRBV5-4	NA	TRBJ2-3	CASSLDGVGTDTQYF	TGTGCCAGCAGCTTAGACGGGGTAGGGACAGATACGCAGTATTTT
many	TRBV7-8	NA	TRBJ1-1	CASSLQGGYTEAFF	TGTGCCAGCAGCTTACAAGGTGGCTACACTGAAGCTTTCTTT
few	TRBV4-3	TRBD1	TRBJ1-1	CASSRGQTNTEAFF	TGCGCCAGCAGCCGGGGACAGACTAACACTGAAGCTTTCTTT
many	TRBV12-3/TRBV12-4	TRBD2	TRBJ2-1	CASGRGGNEQFF	TGTGCCAGCGGGCGCGGGGGGAATGAGCAGTTCTTC
few	TRBV5-1	NA	TRBJ2-3	CASSYFGHSRADTQYF	TGCGCCAGCAGCTACTTTGGACATTCCCGGGCAGATACGCAGTATTTT
many	TRBV5-1	NA	TRBJ1-2	CASSFESRVNGYTF	TGCGCCAGCAGCTTTGAATCCAGGGTCAATGGCTACACCTTC
NA	TRBV4-1	NA	TRBJ1-1	CASSQGEGDMNTEAFF	TGCGCCAGCAGCCAAGGCGAGGGGGACATGAACACTGAAGCTTTCTTT
many	TRBV7-2	NA	TRBJ2-7	CASSLAQAGEQYF	TGTGCCAGCAGCTTAGCGCAAGCCGGCGAGCAGTACTTC
many	TRBV6-6	NA	TRBJ1-5	CASSRLNQPQHF	TGTGCCAGCAGTCGACTCAATCAGCCCCAGCATTTT
few	TRBV7-3	NA	TRBJ2-1	CASSLTAGVSYNEQFF	TGTGCCAGCAGCTTAACGGCAGGGGTCTCCTACAATGAGCAGTTCTTC
many	TRBV6-5	NA	TRBJ1-4	CASRRDPWGNEKLFF	TGTGCCAGCAGAAGAGACCCCTGGGGTAATGAAAAACTGTTTTTT
many	TRBV7-3	NA	TRBJ2-3	CASSLMAAGADTQYF	TGTGCCAGCAGCTTAATGGCGGCGGGTGCAGATACGCAGTATTTT
few	TRBV2	NA	TRBJ1-1	CASKKNTEAFF	TGTGCCAGCAAAAAGAACACTGAAGCTTTCTTT
few	TRBV11-2	NA	TRBJ2-1	CASTLGAGPNEQFF	TGTGCCAGCACCCTAGGGGCAGGCCCGAATGAGCAGTTCTTC
NA	TRBV5-1	NA	TRBJ1-1	CASKRDTQWGTEAFF	TGCGCCAGCAAACGGGACACCCAATGGGGCACTGAAGCTTTCTTT
few	TRBV20-1	NA	TRBJ2-3	CSAHGALSTDTQYF	TGCAGTGCCCACGGGGCCTTGAGCACAGATACGCAGTATTTT
NA	TRBV18	NA	TRBJ1-1	CASSDQGQTVRAFF	TGTGCCAGCTCAGACCAAGGACAGACGGTTAGAGCTTTCTTT
NA	TRBV5-1	TRBD2	TRBJ2-3	CASSFLTSGTDTQYF	TGCGCCAGCAGCTTTTTGACTAGCGGCACAGATACGCAGTATTTT
many	TRBV6-6	TRBD1	TRBJ1-1	CASSLDRLRDAFF	TGTGCCAGCAGTCTGGACAGGTTAAGGGATGCTTTCTTT
NA	TRBV4-1	TRBD2	TRBJ2-7	CASSALLSGGADYEQYF	TGCGCCAGCAGCGCCCTCCTTAGCGGGGGGGCCGATTACGAGCAGTACTTC
many	TRBV29-1	TRBD1	TRBJ1-1	CSASPQGAWDTEAFF	TGCAGCGCCTCCCCCCAGGGGGCTTGGGACACTGAAGCTTTCTTT
few	TRBV4-3	NA	TRBJ1-5	CASSQDRAGQPQHF	TGCGCCAGCAGCCAAGACAGGGCCGGTCAGCCCCAGCATTTT
many	TRBV11-1	NA	TRBJ2-1	CASSFDRSYNEQFF	TGTGCCAGCAGCTTTGACAGGTCCTACAATGAGCAGTTCTTC
many	TRBV4-1	TRBD1	TRBJ2-5	CASSPHGTGIETQYF	TGCGCCAGCAGCCCACACGGGACAGGGATAGAGACCCAGTACTTC
many	TRBV23-1	TRBD2	TRBJ2-5	CASSQSGGKETQYF	TGCGCCAGCAGTCAATCGGGGGGGAAAGAGACCCAGTACTTC
NA	TRBV6-2/TRBV6-3	TRBD2	TRBJ2-1	CASSLTSGGLDEQFF	TGTGCCAGCAGTTTGACTAGCGGGGGATTGGATGAGCAGTTCTTC
few	TRBV11-2	NA	TRBJ1-3	CASRPNFGNTIYF	TGTGCCAGCAGGCCTAACTTCGGAAACACCATATATTTT
many	TRBV29-1	NA	TRBJ2-5	CSVEVGGRETQYF	TGCAGCGTTGAAGTTGGAGGCAGGGAGACCCAGTACTTC
few	TRBV7-3	TRBD1	TRBJ1-1	CASSLGDRKYTEAFF	TGTGCCAGCAGCTTGGGGGACAGGAAATACACTGAAGCTTTCTTT
NA	TRBV5-6	NA	TRBJ2-2	CASILGGTITGELFF	TGTGCCAGCATCTTGGGGGGCACCATAACCGGGGAGCTGTTTTTT
many	TRBV5-1	NA	TRBJ2-1	CASTEGSGGNEQFF	TGCGCCAGCACCGAGGGGAGTGGGGGTAATGAGCAGTTCTTC
many	TRBV11-2	TRBD2	TRBJ2-2	CASGNSAGVGELFF	TGTGCCAGCGGCAATAGCGCGGGGGTCGGGGAGCTGTTTTTT
NA	TRBV25-1	NA	TRBJ2-3	CASSEIGQRSTDTQYF	TGTGCCAGCAGTGAAATAGGACAGCGTAGCACAGATACGCAGTATTTT
many	TRBV5-1	NA	TRBJ2-5	CASSSRVGETQYF	TGCGCCAGCAGTTCCAGGGTAGGAGAGACCCAGTACTTC
many	TRBV6-2/TRBV6-3	TRBD2	TRBJ2-5	CASSYTRLAGGTVQQETQYF	TGTGCCAGCAGTTACACCCGACTAGCGGGGGGAACCGTGCAACAAGAGACCCAGTACTTC
few	TRBV14	TRBD1	TRBJ2-2	CASSQEKWGQGPYPTGELFF	TGTGCCAGCAGCCAAGAAAAGTGGGGACAGGGGCCTTATCCCACCGGGGAGCTGTTTTTT
NA	TRBV20-1	TRBD2	TRBJ2-7	CSARLAGGPTQYF	TGCAGTGCTAGACTAGCGGGGGGACCGACGCAGTACTTC
many	TRBV6-2/TRBV6-3	NA	TRBJ1-1	CASSYHRQDLAEAFF	TGTGCCAGCAGTTACCACCGACAGGACCTGGCTGAAGCTTTCTTT
NA	TRBV7-9	TRBD1	TRBJ2-2	CASSYRDRGSYTGELFF	TGTGCCAGCAGCTACAGGGACAGGGGGTCGTACACCGGGGAGCTGTTTTTT
many	TRBV7-9	NA	TRBJ2-1	CASSLPRHPLYNEQFF	TGTGCCAGCAGCTTACCCCGCCACCCCCTCTACAATGAGCAGTTCTTC
NA	TRBV11-3	TRBD2	TRBJ2-3	CASSSGTSGMASTDTQYF	TGTGCCAGCAGCTCAGGGACTAGCGGGATGGCTAGCACAGATACGCAGTATTTT
NA	TRBV19	TRBD2	TRBJ2-2	CASSILAGAGELFF	TGTGCCAGTAGTATCCTAGCGGGGGCCGGGGAGCTGTTTTTT
many	TRBV9	NA	TRBJ2-3	CASSSGRADTQYF	TGTGCCAGCAGCTCGGGGCGAGCAGATACGCAGTATTTT
many	TRBV20-1	TRBD2	TRBJ2-1	CSARALAVNEQFF	TGCAGTGCTAGAGCGCTAGCGGTTAATGAGCAGTTCTTC
many	TRBV5-1	NA	TRBJ2-5	CASSPQGEETQYF	TGCGCCAGCAGCCCCCAAGGGGAAGAGACCCAGTACTTC
few	TRBV6-4	TRBD1	TRBJ2-7	CASIHRFRGPLPYEQYF	TGTGCCAGCATTCACCGCTTCAGGGGGCCTCTTCCCTACGAGCAGTACTTC
few	TRBV30	NA	TRBJ2-5	CAWIRTGTQETQYF	TGTGCCTGGATACGCACCGGGACCCAAGAGACCCAGTACTTC
many	TRBV14	TRBD1	TRBJ2-3	CASSQDRGPLSTDTQYF	TGTGCCAGCAGCCAAGACAGGGGGCCCCTCAGCACAGATACGCAGTATTTT
many	TRBV7-9	NA	TRBJ2-2	CASSLAATGELFF	TGCGCCAGCAGCTTGGCCGCCACCGGGGAGCTGTTTTTT